One sample yielded the 29 T cell receptor beta chains listed below, sequenced in a study of blood T cell repertoires in COVID-19. Repertoires were generated with immunoSEQ multiplex PCR, while TCRdb's copy carries only in-frame clones and drops some. The data show 190,000 or so clones, about 91% seen once. Sequencing input: PBMCs or T cells enriched from blood (not recorded which). All receptors derive from a man aged 18 to 29 with acute COVID-19.

V usage is TRBV19 and J usage is TRBJ1-2; 8 bases fit TRBD1. The CDR3 is 14 residues long. Germline assignment: CDR1 LNHDA and CDR2 SQIVND (reference sequence). The junction had 7 bases not matched to a gene; V was cut back by 6 bases and J by 4 bases. The CDR3 DNA follows: TGTGCCAGTAGCCGTCTTCAGGGGGCCTATGGCTACACCTTC. This codes for CASSRLQGAYGYTF. The full variable domain, completed using reference TRBV19 and TRBJ1-2, is DGGITQSPKYLFRKEGQNVTLSCEQNLNHDAMYWYRQDPGQGLRLIYYSQIVNDFQKGDIAEGYSVSREKKESFPLTVTSAQKNPTAFYLCASSRLQGAYGYTFGSGTRLTVV.

The genes are TRBV4-1 and TRBJ1-4, with 7 nucleotides matching TRBD1. The CDR3 runs to 17 residues. Trimming at V came to 0 bases and at J to 3 bases, leaving 7 bases not matched to a gene. Per germline, CDR1 MGHRA and CDR2 YSYEKL. The CDR3 bases are TGCGCCAGCAGCCAAGATTCAAGGCAGGGGGCTAATGAAAAACTGTTTTTT. It encodes CASSQDSRQGANEKLFF.

The rearrangement links TRBV27 to TRBJ2-1, with TRBD2 as a possible D gene (6 bases). In germline, CDR1 is MNHEY, CDR2 SMNVEV (reference sequence). V was clipped by 7 bases and J by 5 bases, with 18 bases between them. The CDR3 is made up of 15 amino acids. DNA for the CDR3: TGTGCCAGCACCGTCCGGGGGAACCGCAACAATGAGCAGTTCTTC. This gives the protein CASTVRGNRNNEQFF.

The chain couples TRBV30 to TRBJ1-3; D possibly corresponds to TRBD1 (5 bases). Trimming cost V 1 base and J 3 bases, with 13 bases left between them. The CDR3 is made up of 15 amino acids. Germline-derived CDR1 and CDR2 are GTSNPN and SVGIG (reference sequence). CDR3 bases: TGTGCCTGGAGTGAAAGGGGTGGCGGTGGAAACACCATATATTTT. This translates into CAWSERGGGGNTIYF.

The chain's CDR3 is CASGGVSYEQYF. The DNA of the CDR3 is TGTGCCAGCGGGGGGGTTTCCTACGAGCAGTACTTC. The chain employs TRBV6-6 and TRBJ2-7; TRBD2 matches 7 bases. Germline-derived CDR1 and CDR2 are MNHNY and SVGAGI (reference sequence). The ends lost 8 bases at V and 1 base at J; junction bases unmatched: 2. The CDR3 sequence is 12 residues long.

The rearrangement joins TRBV18 to TRBJ1-1; D perhaps matches TRBD1 (5 bases). The CDR3 extends over 15 amino acids. Deletions cut 3 bases from V and 3 bases from J, with 14 bases between. From germline, CDR1 is KGHSH and CDR2 LQKENI. Here the CDR3 reads CASSPPTVLDTEAFF. The CDR3 nucleotides read TGTGCCAGCTCACCTCCGACAGTTCTGGACACTGAAGCTTTCTTT.

The V and J genes are TRBV5-5 and TRBJ2-5; D unclear. Trimming took 6 bases from V and 5 from J, leaving 8 bases between them. The CDR3 runs 11 residues. Germline-derived CDR1 and CDR2 are SGHKS and YYEKEE (reference sequence). CDR3 nucleotide sequence: TGTGCCAGCATCTATTCTGAGACCCAGTACTTC. Residues: CASIYSETQYF.

V is TRBV25-1 and J is TRBJ1-3; the D is unclear. Germline V gene data show CDR1 as MGHDK and CDR2 as SYGVNS. The CDR3 consists of 15 residues. V dropped 1 base and J dropped 0 bases, with 7 bases sitting between them. CDR3 residues: CASSESTYSGNTIYF. The DNA for the CDR3 is TGTGCCAGCAGTGAATCAACTTACTCTGGAAACACCATATATTTT.

This clone was picked up a small number of times. The rearrangement joins TRBV7-2 to TRBJ2-7; 12 bases are shared with TRBD2. The CDR3 sequence is 14 residues long. The germline CDR1 and CDR2 sequences are SGHTA and FQGNSA. Germline trimming cut 3 bases from V and 6 bases from J; bases unmatched to any gene: 3. CDR3 nucleotide sequence: TGTGCCAGCAGCTTTAGGACTAGCGGGACCGAGCAGTACTTC. This gives the protein CASSFRTSGTEQYF.

V and J are TRBV5-4 and TRBJ2-2; the match to TRBD1 covers 7 bases. Germline values: CDR1 SGHNT, CDR2 YYREEE (reference sequence). This CDR3 has 15 amino acids. Trimming cost V 0 bases and J 4 bases; bases outside gene matches: 3. CDR3 nucleotide sequence: TGTGCCAGCAGCTTGGAGCGACAGGGCACCGGGGAGCTGTTTTTT. It codes for CASSLERQGTGELFF.

The chain combines TRBV6-1 with TRBJ2-1; D uncertain. Germline V gives CDR1 MNHNS, CDR2 SASEGT. V was pared by 0 bases and J by 6 bases, with 9 bases between. This CDR3 has 14 amino acids. CDR3 nucleotides: TGTGCCAGCAGTGAAGCGAGACTGCTCAATGAGCAGTTCTTC. Translation: CASSEARLLNEQFF.

The chain is built from TRBV4-1 and TRBJ2-1; 9 nucleotides agree with TRBD1. There are 15 residues in the CDR3. Trimming took 3 bases from V and 7 from J; bases not matched to a gene: 7. CDR1 and CDR2 from the germline V gene are MGHRA and YSYEKL. The CDR3: CASSQPGTGRNEQFF. The CDR3 bases are TGCGCCAGCAGCCAGCCCGGGACAGGGAGGAATGAGCAGTTCTTC.

V usage is TRBV7-9 and J usage is TRBJ1-2, with a possible D match to TRBD1 (6 bases). In germline, CDR1 is SEHNR, CDR2 FQNEAQ (reference sequence). The CDR3 is made up of 14 amino acids. Trimming took off 6 bases at V and 8 bases at J, with 19 bases between the two ends. CDR3 loop: CASRSPVGALGYTF. CDR3 DNA: TGTGCCAGCAGGAGCCCCGTGGGGGCGCTGGGCTACACCTTC.

CDR3 sequence (DNA): TGTGCCAGCTCACCGGGCGGGGGAAATCAGCCCCAGCATTTT. This encodes CASSPGGGNQPQHF. This chain links TRBV18 with TRBJ1-5; possibly TRBD1 for D (5 bases). The CDR3 sequence is 14 residues long. V was cut by 3 bases and J by 4 bases, with 10 bases left in between. The germline gives CDR1 KGHSH, CDR2 LQKENI.

This rearrangement joins TRBV28 to TRBJ2-7; a weak D match, TRBD2 (7 bases). Per germline, CDR1 MDHEN and CDR2 SYDVKM. The CDR3 is 13 residues long. The germline V and J ends were trimmed by 3 bases and 3 bases, with 9 bases remaining between them. The CDR3 region is CASSLGGRYEQYF. CDR3 nucleotides: TGTGCCAGCAGTTTGGGGGGGCGCTACGAGCAGTACTTC.

The chain couples TRBV4-3 to TRBJ2-1, with a tentative D call TRBD2 (6 bases). Trimming cost V 2 bases and J 8 bases, with 13 bases left between them. This CDR3 has 14 residues. The germline V gene has CDR1 LGHNA and CDR2 YSLEER. The CDR3 sequence is CASSQLDGEDEQFF. CDR3 nucleotide sequence: TGCGCCAGCAGCCAACTAGACGGGGAGGATGAGCAGTTCTTC.

The V call is TRBV6-5, the J call TRBJ1-2, with 10 bases matching TRBD1. This CDR3 is built from 15 residues. Germline V gene lookup returns CDR1 MNHEY and CDR2 SVGAGI. Losses at the gene ends were 1 base for V and 4 bases for J; bases not matched to a gene: 3. CDR3 sequence: CASSYFRTGGYGYTF. In DNA, the CDR3 is TGTGCCAGCAGTTACTTTAGGACAGGGGGCTATGGCTACACCTTC.

The chain is built from TRBV27 and TRBJ1-5, with TRBD1 matching 9 bases. The CDR3 covers 15 residues. Germline V gene sequence: CDR1 MNHEY, CDR2 SMNVEV (reference sequence). Germline trimming cut 8 bases from V and 5 bases from J; bases unmatched to any gene: 10. The CDR3 DNA sequence: TGTGCCAGCCGAACGACAGGGGGTCGGGATCAGCCCCAGCATTTT. This encodes CASRTTGGRDQPQHF.

The chain recombines TRBV7-4 with TRBJ1-5; D is possibly TRBD1 (6 bases). The germline V gene encodes CDR1 SGHVT and CDR2 SQSDAQ. The CDR3 loop spans 14 amino acids. V gave up 3 bases and J gave up 9 bases, with 15 bases separating them. Written as DNA, the CDR3 is TGTGCCAGCAGCTTTTACGAGGACAGAAGGCCCCAGCATTTT. Protein product: CASSFYEDRRPQHF.

This rearrangement joins TRBV28 to TRBJ2-3; the D gene is possibly TRBD1 (6 bases). The CDR3 totals 15 residues. V gave up 4 bases and J gave up 2 bases, with 13 bases separating them. In germline, CDR1 is MDHEN, CDR2 SYDVKM. CDR3 region: CASSSRGTYTDTQYF. CDR3 DNA: TGTGCCAGCAGTTCGAGGGGGACCTACACAGATACGCAGTATTTT.

This rearrangement joins TRBV3-1 (or the pseudogene TRBV3-2) to TRBJ1-1; D gene ambiguous. CDR1 and CDR2 (germline): LGHDT, YNNKEL (reference sequence). Trimming took 0 bases from V and 0 from J, leaving 8 bases between them. This CDR3 is built from 15 residues. CDR3 protein: CASSQDPYMNTEAFF. CDR3 nucleotide sequence: TGTGCCAGCAGCCAAGATCCGTACATGAACACTGAAGCTTTCTTT.

The chain links TRBV19 to TRBJ1-3, with D possibly matching TRBD1 (5 bases). There are 13 residues in the CDR3. The V and J ends lost 9 bases and 4 bases respectively, with 13 bases between them. Germline assignment: CDR1 LNHDA and CDR2 SQIVND (reference sequence). CDR3 amino acids: CASCTGLGNTIYF. CDR3 coding DNA: TGTGCCAGCTGTACAGGTCTGGGAAACACCATATATTTT.

This clone was observed a single time. The chain carries TRBV10-3 and TRBJ2-7; D is unclear. Trimming stripped 3 bases from V and 1 base from J, with 13 bases between. CDR3 length: 15 residues. In germline, CDR1 is ENHRY, CDR2 SYGVKD. The CDR3 coding sequence is TGTGCCATCAGTGAACTCCTCAGGCCATCCTACGAGCAGTACTTC. The encoded protein is CAISELLRPSYEQYF.

The V gene is TRBV28, the J gene TRBJ1-2; no reliable D call. The germline V and J ends were trimmed by 5 bases and 2 bases, with 12 bases remaining between them. Germline assignment: CDR1 MDHEN and CDR2 SYDVKM. CDR3 length equals 14 residues. The CDR3 region has the DNA TGTGCCAGCAGTGAGGGTGGTAAAAACTATGGCTACACCTTC. Its translation is CASSEGGKNYGYTF.

The chain carries TRBV7-3 and TRBJ2-1; TRBD2 is a possible D gene (5 bases). The V gene's germline CDR1 is SGHTA and CDR2 FQGTGA. With 1 base removed from V and 1 base from J, the gap between germline ends came to 8 bases. The CDR3 loop spans 15 amino acids. The CDR3 here is CASSLIGNSYNEQFF. In DNA, the CDR3 is TGTGCCAGCAGCTTAATCGGGAATTCCTACAATGAGCAGTTCTTC.

V usage is TRBV7-6 and J usage is TRBJ2-2, with a weak D call TRBD2 (5 bases). V was trimmed by 3 bases and J by 1 base, leaving 21 bases between them. Looked up from germline, CDR1 is SGHVS and CDR2 is FNYEAQ. The length of the CDR3 is 19 residues. The CDR3 reads CASSFSRSDYGGNTGELFF. In DNA, the CDR3 is TGTGCCAGCAGCTTTAGCAGGTCCGACTATGGCGGGAACACCGGGGAGCTGTTTTTT.

The rearrangement uses TRBV28 and TRBJ2-3; 7 bases match TRBD2. CDR3 length equals 15 residues. V shed 4 bases, J shed 2 bases, and the junction held 6 bases outside the gene matches. In germline, CDR1 is MDHEN, CDR2 SYDVKM. CDR3 in amino acids: CASSSASGNTDTQYF. In nucleotides, the CDR3 is TGTGCCAGCAGTTCGGCCAGCGGGAACACAGATACGCAGTATTTT.

V and J are TRBV6-2 or TRBV6-3 and TRBJ2-1, with D unresolved. V lost 3 bases, J lost 7 bases, and 16 bases lay in between. CDR1 is MNHEY, CDR2 SVGEGT, per germline. The CDR3 is 15 residues long. The DNA of the CDR3 is TGTGCCAGCAGTTATGTAAGCGCGAGCCGAAATGAGCAGTTCTTC. It encodes CASSYVSASRNEQFF.

The chain is built from TRBV28 and TRBJ2-3, with 7 bases aligning to TRBD1. CDR1 and CDR2 from the germline V gene are MDHEN and SYDVKM. The V segment lost 6 bases and the J segment 4 bases; nucleotides outside the gene matches: 10. There are 15 residues in the CDR3. The CDR3 bases are TGTGCCAGCAGAACCCCTGACAGGGTACCAGATACGCAGTATTTT. It encodes CASRTPDRVPDTQYF.